This T cell receptor (beta chain) was recovered during a study of beta chain features in type 1 diabetes listed by TCRdb under 2018. The study in broad terms: Mean age, gender distribution, total cell number and subset yield did not differ between patients and healthy donors. A total of 85 million to 110 million sorted cells were examined across all samples, and RNA yield correlated strongly with the number of cells per subset. Regulatory and stem cell-like memory subsets were obtained from only 8 patients and about eight healthy donors, while naive and central memory subsets were obtained from all 30 or so donors. In the study, recently diagnosed type 1 diabetes patients and matched healthy donors were compared on the TCRB repertoires of their sorted circulating CD4+ T cell subsets. The paper as a whole reports these results and caveats: HLA sub-analyses involved small numbers of individuals, so any influence of HLA type on TCRB rearrangement remained unresolved. Because cDNA was sequenced instead of genomic DNA, activated cells with high expression could be over-represented, although the groups did not differ in activation or CD3 levels. Type 1 diabetes patients showed a moderate but significant shortening of TCRB CDR3 length in all four CD4+ subsets. Patients with type 1 diabetes made fewer insertions and deleted more nucleotides at VDJ recombination sites, implying thymic rearrangement abnormalities. Naive, central memory and regulatory TCRB repertoires appeared to be more similar among patients than among healthy donors. Shorter templates might have been favored by PCR, but patient and control samples were amplified and corrected together, so both groups would have been affected equally by any skew.

The High Capacity cDNA Reverse Transcription Kit was used to reverse transcribe all of the isolated RNA, meaning that expressed TCRB transcripts were what got sequenced. Deep immunoSEQ sequencing was performed on naive, central memory and regulatory T cell samples, with an average of roughly 3.5 million total reads per sample. Sorted cells were lysed in RLT buffer, and RNA was extracted using DNase-treated RNeasy Micro or Mini kits according to cell number. Each cell subset was processed separately to prevent cross-contamination, with patient and healthy donor samples processed together. Using the immunoSEQ multiplex PCR, TCRB sequences were amplified from cDNA into 87-bp fragments spanning the CDR3 region. Sequencing of the amplicons was performed on the Illumina HiSeq platform. Per the original workflow: PCR bias was computationally corrected using synthetic template baselines, reads within Hamming distance 2 were collapsed, and singletons that could not be merged were discarded. Reads were aligned to IMGT to assign V, D and J genes, CDR3 length, and insertions or deletions at six rearrangement sites. Within each subset, clonotype counts were normalized to sorted cell number, after which true diversity and Gini coefficients were computed with the tcR R package. The overlap coefficient, calculated on TCRB nucleotide sequences, was used to quantify repertoire sharing. Out-of-frame TCRB sequences from naive cells were analyzed as a proxy for the pre-selection repertoire. Here the immuneACCESS table is served through TCRdb, limited to in-frame sequences with V and J called. Missing clones are a known gap in these copies; in checked studies unresolved V genes cover under half, and the rest lacks a known reason. That table supplies the V and J calls and clone size; D and trimming were determined from the DNA. The sample contains over 600,000 clones, roughly 12% of them found a single time. More than 0.095% of the sample is in the top ten clones.

The CDR3 goes from the cysteine to the phenylalanine over 13 residues. The only DNA kept is the CDR3, 39 bases in frame from the first base. V sheds 3 bases and J sheds 8 bases, leaving 10 bases between their ends. From the germline V gene, CDR1 is KGHSH and CDR2 is LQKENI. Each donor gave one peripheral blood draw, roughly 0.12 L on average, collected into heparinised tubes. A BD FACSAria II and a panel including CD45RO, CCR7, CD25, CD127, CD95 and CD27 were used to sort naive, central memory, regulatory and stem cell-like memory CD4+ T cells. All sorted populations exceeded 95% purity. PBMCs were isolated immediately by Lymphoprep density gradient centrifugation and stained directly without culture. Samples were stained and sorted in pairs, with one healthy donor and one patient per experiment, so that batch effects were minimized. For this clone: This receptor's antigen is unknown. Qualities for individual bases were not recorded, and no much larger clone is one base off.

Recombination linked TRBV18 to TRBJ1-4, with TRBD1 tentatively as D gene (6 bases match). Input material: naive CD4+ T cells from blood. Taken with the paper, the label for cell subset or site translates to: true naive CD4+ T cells. This receptor was taken from a man aged 25-40 years with type 1 diabetes. Read as DNA, the sequence is TGTGCCAGCTCACCGACAGGACAGGAAAAACTGTTTTTT. Its protein reads: CASSPTGQEKLFF.